The next 4 T cell receptor beta chains were all read from a single sample in a study of vaccination and CD4 T cells after COVID-19. These TCRs' antigens remain unknown. The treatment: approximately 10-day PBMC culture with coronavirus spike peptide pools or control peptides (ViraFEST assay). The Oncomine TCR Beta short-read assay was applied to DNA of cultured CD4+ T cells. TCRdb called the PCR reads again in MiXCR, with one record for every CDR3 protein. The sample yields 8,000 or so distinct CDR3 sequences, about a fifth seen once. The specimen was CD4+ T cells from blood, cultured in vitro, collected after SARS-CoV-2 vaccination. These receptor sequences come from a human donor who had recovered from COVID-19.

This clonotype is classed as medium-sized (0.01 to 0.1%). The chain recombines TRBV20-1 with TRBJ1-6; no clear D. Looked up from germline, CDR1 is DFQATT and CDR2 is SNEGSKA (reference sequence). The CDR3 sequence is 14 residues long. V lost 3 bases and J 12 bases, leaving 18 bases between the germline ends. The CDR3 here is CSASSDRSAEPLHF. The DNA of the CDR3 is TGCAGTGCTAGTTCAGACCGATCGGCAGAACCCCTCCACTTT.

In this sample, this clonotype turned up a few times. For the CDR3, the DNA is TGCGCCAGCAGCTTGGGAGACAGGGATCAAGAGACCCAGTACTTC. It translates to CASSLGDRDQETQYF. The chain is built from TRBV5-1 and TRBJ2-5, with 7 bases identical to TRBD1. Looked up from germline, CDR1 is SGHRS and CDR2 is YFSETQ. This CDR3 spans 15 amino acids. The J segment lost 2 bases and the V segment lost 0 bases, leaving 4 bases of the junction unmatched.

This sequence joins TRBV10-3 and TRBJ2-2; 10 nucleotides line up with TRBD2. The CDR3 is made up of 14 amino acids. V lost 9 bases to trimming and J lost 5 bases; unmatched junction nucleotides: 6. Germline CDR1 and CDR2: ENHRY and SYGVKD. The CDR3 loop is CAMRAGGQTGELFF. DNA of the CDR3: TGTGCCATGAGAGCGGGGGGGCAAACCGGGGAGCTGTTTTTT.

This clonotype is medium-sized (0.01 to 0.1%) in the sample. The rearrangement links TRBV27 to TRBJ2-5; TRBD1 might be the D (5 bases). Germline lookup yields CDR1 MNHEY and CDR2 SMNVEV (reference sequence). The CDR3 sequence is 13 residues long. Trimming shortened V by 5 bases and J by 3 bases, and 10 bases separated the two germline ends. The CDR3 is CASSVGAEETQYF. The CDR3 DNA reads as TGTGCCAGCAGTGTTGGGGCCGAAGAGACCCAGTACTTC.